This entry lists 23 T cell receptor beta chains sequenced from one sample in a study of T-cell memory formation after mild COVID-19. MiXCR, applied by TCRdb to the 5' RACE reads, yields one record per CDR3 protein. The sample yields approximately 190,000 distinct CDR3 sequences, 15% to 20% seen once. The sequencing sample was made of PBMCs or a T cell subset sorted from them (not recorded which). The source is an adult woman who had mild COVID-19 (a few samples of this study predate the infection). Cell type and time point are not known.

This clonotype was picked up a small number of times. This chain connects TRBV7-9 to TRBJ2-1; either TRBD1 or TRBD2 may fit D (5 bases each). V lost 2 bases, J lost 9 bases, and 11 bases lay in between. The CDR3 length is 13 residues. In germline, CDR1 is SEHNR, CDR2 FQNEAQ (reference sequence). CDR3 DNA sequence: TGTGCCAGCAGCTTAATGGGGGTGGGTGAGCAGTTCTTC. This translates into CASSLMGVGEQFF.

The rearrangement uses TRBV29-1 and TRBJ2-3; no clear D. The CDR3 is 11 amino acids. Germline values: CDR1 SQVTM, CDR2 ANQGSEA. The germline V and J ends were trimmed by 2 bases and 5 bases, with 5 bases remaining between them. The CDR3 nucleotides read TGCAGCGTTGAACCCGGAGATACGCAGTATTTT. Protein product: CSVEPGDTQYF.

This clonotype was seen many times. This rearrangement joins TRBV2 to TRBJ2-7, with 10 nucleotides matching TRBD2. V shed 6 bases, J shed 2 bases, and the junction held 4 bases outside the gene matches. This CDR3 is built from 14 residues. Germline CDR1 is SNHLY and CDR2 is FYNNEI. CDR3 DNA sequence: TGTGCCAGCAGGGGACTAGCGACGACCTACGAGCAGTACTTC. Its translation: CASRGLATTYEQYF.

The rearrangement joins TRBV6-6 to TRBJ2-2; no clear D gene. The CDR3 consists of 15 residues. Per the germline V gene, CDR1 is MNHNY and CDR2 is SVGAGI (reference sequence). Between the trimmed V and J ends, which lost 9 bases and 5 bases, there was a span of 19 bases. The CDR3 spells CASRIITEYTGELFF. In DNA form, the CDR3 reads TGTGCCAGTCGCATCATCACTGAATATACCGGGGAGCTGTTTTTT.

This chain connects TRBV12-3 or TRBV12-4 to TRBJ1-5; 8 nucleotides align to TRBD1. The V gene end was trimmed by 5 bases and the J gene end by 2 bases; junction bases not matched to a gene: 14. This CDR3 spans 18 amino acids. In DNA form, the CDR3 reads TGTGCCAGCAGTGGCGGACAGGGTGGTGGACTTGGCAATCAGCCCCAGCATTTT. This encodes CASSGGQGGGLGNQPQHF.

Concerning this clonotype: The junction shows a germline mismatch at one end, possibly a read error. The chain has TRBV11-2 and TRBJ1-5; D gene uncertain. CDR1 is SGHAT and CDR2 is FQNNGV in the germline V gene. CDR3 size: 13 residues. In DNA, the CDR3 is TGTGCCAGCAGCGAGGGCTACAATCAGCACCAGCATTTT. Translation gives CASSEGYNQHQHF.

V and J are TRBV2 and TRBJ2-4; 9 bases are a match to TRBD1. V was pared by 7 bases and J by 5 bases, with 9 bases of the junction left unmatched. The germline CDR1 and CDR2 sequences are SNHLY and FYNNEI. The CDR3 length is 15 residues. The DNA for the CDR3 is TGTGCCAGCACTACAGGGGGCAGGGTCGAAAACATTCAGTACTTC. As protein: CASTTGGRVENIQYF.

CDR3 coding DNA: TGTGCCAGCCCACGGATCTCCTACGAGCAGTACTTC. Translating it yields CASPRISYEQYF. The chain recombines TRBV6-5 with TRBJ2-7; D call uncertain. Germline values: CDR1 MNHEY, CDR2 SVGAGI. The CDR3 is made up of 12 amino acids. The V gene lost 8 bases and the J gene lost 0 bases, with 8 bases spanning the gap.

The rearrangement links TRBV5-8 to TRBJ2-3, with unresolved D. The germline V gene encodes CDR1 SGHTS and CDR2 YDEGEE. The CDR3 runs to 12 residues. V was trimmed by 5 bases and J by 0 bases, leaving 4 bases between them. The CDR3 region has the DNA TGTGCCAGCAGGGAAAGCACAGATACGCAGTATTTT. It is translated as CASRESTDTQYF. The entire variable domain, with the rest obtained from reference TRBV5-8 and TRBJ2-3, is as follows: EAGVTQSPTHLIKTRGQQATLRCSPISGHTSVYWYQQALGLGLQFLLWYDEGEERNRGNFPPRFSGRQFPNYSSELNVNALELEDSALYLCASRESTDTQYFGPGTRLTVL.

This clonotype was counted only a few times. V usage is TRBV30 and J usage is TRBJ2-5; unclear D gene. This CDR3 spans 13 amino acids. Germline CDR1 and CDR2: GTSNPN and SVGIG (reference sequence). Trimming removed 0 bases from V and 5 bases from J, with 10 bases in between. The CDR3 nucleotides read TGTGCCTGGAGTGTACCCGTCAGGGAGACCCAGTACTTC. This codes for CAWSVPVRETQYF.

The chain recombines TRBV21-1 with TRBJ2-5; the D call TRBD2 from the table was never checked on the DNA. TRBV21-1 is given as a pseudogene. This CDR3 is built from 15 residues. CDR3 nucleotide sequence: TGTGCCAGCAGCTCCCGTTCGGGACTACAAGAGACCCAGTACTTC. It translates to CASSSRSGLQETQYF.

The gene calls are TRBV6-6 and TRBJ2-7; D is undetermined. The CDR3 sequence is 11 residues long. V was clipped by 6 bases and J by 5 bases, with 8 bases between them. The germline gives CDR1 MNHNY, CDR2 SVGAGI (reference sequence). The CDR3 nucleotides read TGTGCCAGCAGCTGGTCGGACGAGCAGTACTTC. This encodes CASSWSDEQYF.

V gene TRBV6-1 combines with J gene TRBJ1-4; D may be TRBD1 (6 bases). Trimming pared 5 bases from V and 10 bases from J, leaving 20 bases between. Germline V gene lookup returns CDR1 MNHNS and CDR2 SASEGT. This CDR3 comprises 15 residues. This CDR3 reads CASSRRRGKGGKLFF. The CDR3 nucleotides are TGTGCCAGCAGTCGTAGACGGGGGAAGGGGGGAAAACTGTTTTTT.

The chain joins TRBV5-1 to TRBJ2-6; 10 bases match TRBD1. This CDR3 has 19 residues. The ends lost 4 bases at V and 0 bases at J; junction bases unmatched: 10. CDR1 SGHRS and CDR2 YFSETQ come from the germline V gene. This CDR3 is CASSHTPGQGTSGANVLTF. CDR3 nucleotide sequence: TGCGCCAGCAGCCACACACCGGGACAGGGGACCTCTGGGGCCAACGTCCTGACTTTC.

This clonotype was seen a single time. The chain employs TRBV7-2 and TRBJ1-3; D is ambiguous. This CDR3 has 14 residues. Between the trimmed V and J ends, which lost 6 bases and 0 bases, there was a span of 9 bases. The germline CDR1 and CDR2 sequences are SGHTA and FQGNSA. CDR3 nucleotides: TGTGCCAGCAGAGAGGCAGTCTCTGGAAACACCATATATTTT. This encodes CASREAVSGNTIYF. The full variable domain, with the rest looked up from reference TRBV7-2 and TRBJ1-3, is GAGVSQSPSNKVTEKGKDVELRCDPISGHTALYWYRQSLGQGLEFLIYFQGNSAPDKSGLPSDRFSAERTGGSVSTLTIQRTQQEDSAVYLCASREAVSGNTIYFGEGSWLTVV.

This clonotype is termed medium-sized. This sequence joins TRBV24-1 and TRBJ2-5; a possible D gene is TRBD2 (5 bases). The germline CDR1 and CDR2 sequences are KGHDR and SFDVKD. The CDR3 contains 15 residues. Trimming stripped 3 bases from V and 2 bases from J, with 12 bases between. Here the CDR3 DNA reads TGTGCCACCAGTGATCGATGGGAGAGACAAGAGACCCAGTACTTC. This translates into CATSDRWERQETQYF.

This chain connects TRBV7-2 to TRBJ2-5; weak D call: TRBD2 (6 bases). Trimming cost V 1 base and J 12 bases, with 15 bases left between them. CDR3 length: 13 amino acids. Germline V gene lookup returns CDR1 SGHTA and CDR2 FQGNSA. The CDR3: CASSLDSSGVKYF. The CDR3 region has the DNA TGTGCCAGCAGCTTAGATTCGTCGGGAGTCAAGTACTTC. Complete variable domain (other parts from reference TRBV7-2 and TRBJ2-5): GAGVSQSPSNKVTEKGKDVELRCDPISGHTALYWYRQSLGQGLEFLIYFQGNSAPDKSGLPSDRFSAERTGGSVSTLTIQRTQQEDSAVYLCASSLDSSGVKYFGPGTRLLVL.

This sequence joins TRBV12-3 or TRBV12-4 and TRBJ2-5; D tentatively fits TRBD1 or TRBD2 (5 bases each). The length of the CDR3 is 16 residues. Trimming took 5 bases from V and 5 from J, leaving 21 bases between them. Here the CDR3 DNA reads TGTGCCAGCAGTCACCGGGACGGATCATCAGTGGAGACCCAGTACTTC. Its protein product is CASSHRDGSSVETQYF.

In this sample, this clonotype turned up a few times. CDR3 nucleotides: TGCAGTGCCCGAACCACATCTCTAGCGGCCTACACCGGGGAGCTGTTTTTT. This sequence encodes CSARTTSLAAYTGELFF. V and J are TRBV20-1 and TRBJ2-2; 7 positions match TRBD2. Germline-derived CDR1 and CDR2 are DFQATT and SNEGSKA (reference sequence). The CDR3 sequence is 17 residues long. Trimming at V came to 6 bases and at J to 3 bases, leaving 16 bases not matched to a gene.

The chain joins TRBV5-1 to TRBJ2-3; maybe TRBD1 (6 bases). CDR1 SGHRS and CDR2 YFSETQ come from the germline V gene. The V end was cut by 2 bases, the J end by 2 bases, with 12 bases between. The CDR3 covers 15 residues. CDR3: CASSLQGASTDTQYF. CDR3 nucleotides: TGCGCCAGCAGCTTACAGGGCGCCTCCACAGATACGCAGTATTTT.

This clonotype appeared a single time. This sequence joins TRBV7-9 and TRBJ1-6; 7 nucleotides agree with TRBD1. V lost 8 bases to trimming and J lost 4 bases; unmatched junction nucleotides: 5. Germline V gives CDR1 SEHNR, CDR2 FQNEAQ (reference sequence). This CDR3 has 14 residues. The CDR3 sequence is CASAQGDYNSPLHF. The CDR3 DNA is TGTGCCAGCGCGCAGGGGGATTATAATTCACCCCTCCACTTT. Full variable domain (outside the CDR3, taken from reference TRBV7-9 and TRBJ1-6): DTGVSQNPRHKITKRGQNVTFRCDPISEHNRLYWYRQTLGQGPEFLTYFQNEAQLEKSRLLSDRFSAERPKGSFSTLEIQRTEQGDSAMYLCASAQGDYNSPLHFGNGTRLTVT.

This chain connects TRBV9 to TRBJ2-5; TRBD2 aligns across 12 bases. V was pared by 3 bases and J by 1 base, with 4 bases of the junction left unmatched. The CDR3 is 16 residues long. Germline V gene data show CDR1 as SGDLS and CDR2 as YYNGEE. DNA for the CDR3: TGTGCCAGCAGCGCCCTAGCGGGGGGGCCCCAAGAGACCCAGTACTTC. As protein: CASSALAGGPQETQYF.

This chain connects TRBV6-4 to TRBJ2-1; possibly TRBD1 or TRBD2 for D (6 bases each). CDR3 length equals 14 residues. V was trimmed by 10 bases and J by 8 bases, leaving 21 bases between them. Germline V CDR1 and CDR2: MRHNA, SNTAGT. In nucleotides, the CDR3 is TGTGCCAACCCCTCGGGGGCCGGGTTCGATGAGCAGTTCTTC. Translation gives CANPSGAGFDEQFF.